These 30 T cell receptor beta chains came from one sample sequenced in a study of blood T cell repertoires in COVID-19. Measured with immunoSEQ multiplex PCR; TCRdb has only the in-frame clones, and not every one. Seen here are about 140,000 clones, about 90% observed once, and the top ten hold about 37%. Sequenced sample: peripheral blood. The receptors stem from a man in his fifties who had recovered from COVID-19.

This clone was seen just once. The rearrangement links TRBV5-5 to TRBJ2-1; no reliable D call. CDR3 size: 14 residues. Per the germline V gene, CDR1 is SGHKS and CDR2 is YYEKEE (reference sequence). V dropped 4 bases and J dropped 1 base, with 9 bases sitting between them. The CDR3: CASSRQISYNEQFF. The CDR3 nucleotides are TGTGCCAGCAGCCGACAAATATCCTACAATGAGCAGTTCTTC.

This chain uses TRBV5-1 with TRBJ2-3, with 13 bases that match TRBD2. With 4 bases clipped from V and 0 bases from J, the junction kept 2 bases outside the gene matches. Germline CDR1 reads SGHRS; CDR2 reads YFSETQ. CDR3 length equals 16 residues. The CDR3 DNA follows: TGCGCCAGCAGCCGGGGACTAGCGGGAAGCACAGATACGCAGTATTTT. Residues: CASSRGLAGSTDTQYF.

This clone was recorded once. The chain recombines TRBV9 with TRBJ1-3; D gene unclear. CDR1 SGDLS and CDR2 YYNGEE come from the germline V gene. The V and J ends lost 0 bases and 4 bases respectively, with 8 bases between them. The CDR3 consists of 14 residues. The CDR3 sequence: CASSVEAGGNTIYF. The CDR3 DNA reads TGTGCCAGCAGCGTAGAAGCCGGGGGAAACACCATATATTTT.

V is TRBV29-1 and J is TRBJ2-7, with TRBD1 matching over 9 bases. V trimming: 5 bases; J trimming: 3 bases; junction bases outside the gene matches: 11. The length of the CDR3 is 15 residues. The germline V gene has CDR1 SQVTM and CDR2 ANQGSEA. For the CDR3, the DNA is TGCAGCGTTCTAACCCCGGGACAGGGTGGCTACGAGCAGTACTTC. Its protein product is CSVLTPGQGGYEQYF.

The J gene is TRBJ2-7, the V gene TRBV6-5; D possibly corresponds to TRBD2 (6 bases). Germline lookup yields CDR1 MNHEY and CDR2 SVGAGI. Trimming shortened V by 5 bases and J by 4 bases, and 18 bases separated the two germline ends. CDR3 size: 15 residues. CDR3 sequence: CASSLSGTGLYEQYF. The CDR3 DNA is TGTGCCAGCAGTCTCTCCGGTACAGGACTATACGAGCAGTACTTC.

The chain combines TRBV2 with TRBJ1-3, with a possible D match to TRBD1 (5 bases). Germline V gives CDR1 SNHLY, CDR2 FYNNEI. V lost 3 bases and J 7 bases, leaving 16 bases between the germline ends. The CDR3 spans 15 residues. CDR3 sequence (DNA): TGTGCCAGCAGTGATGGGGGGTACAACGTCAACACCATATATTTT. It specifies CASSDGGYNVNTIYF. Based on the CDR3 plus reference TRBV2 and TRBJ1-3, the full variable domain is EPEVTQTPSHQVTQMGQEVILRCVPISNHLYFYWYRQILGQKVEFLVSFYNNEISEKSEIFDDQFSVERPDGSNFTLKIRSTKLEDSAMYFCASSDGGYNVNTIYFGEGSWLTVV.

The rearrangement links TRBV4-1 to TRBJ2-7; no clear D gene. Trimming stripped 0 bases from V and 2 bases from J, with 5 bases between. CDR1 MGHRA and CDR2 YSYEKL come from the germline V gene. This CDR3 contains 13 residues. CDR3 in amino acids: CASSQEPTYEQYF. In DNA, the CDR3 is TGCGCCAGCAGCCAAGAACCTACCTACGAGCAGTACTTC.

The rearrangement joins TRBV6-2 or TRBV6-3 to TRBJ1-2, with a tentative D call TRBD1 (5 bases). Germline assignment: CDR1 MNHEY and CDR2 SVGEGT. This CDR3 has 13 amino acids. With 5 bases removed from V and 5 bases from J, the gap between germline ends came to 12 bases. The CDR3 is CASSPLGAYGYTF. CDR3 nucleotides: TGTGCCAGCAGTCCCTTAGGGGCTTATGGCTACACCTTC.

The CDR3 region is CASSSAGGGGGYTF. CDR3 in DNA: TGTGCCAGCAGCTCCGCAGGGGGCGGGGGTGGCTACACCTTC. The chain employs TRBV5-4 and TRBJ1-2; 8 bases fit TRBD1. V lost 3 bases to trimming and J lost 7 bases; unmatched junction nucleotides: 8. Germline loops: CDR1 SGHNT, CDR2 YYREEE (reference sequence). The CDR3 spans 14 residues.

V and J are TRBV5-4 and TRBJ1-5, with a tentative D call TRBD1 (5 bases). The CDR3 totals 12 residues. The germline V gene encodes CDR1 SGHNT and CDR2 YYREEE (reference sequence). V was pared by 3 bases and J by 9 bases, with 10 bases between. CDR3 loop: CASSSSQGPQHF. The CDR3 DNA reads TGTGCCAGCAGCTCTTCTCAGGGGCCCCAGCATTTT.

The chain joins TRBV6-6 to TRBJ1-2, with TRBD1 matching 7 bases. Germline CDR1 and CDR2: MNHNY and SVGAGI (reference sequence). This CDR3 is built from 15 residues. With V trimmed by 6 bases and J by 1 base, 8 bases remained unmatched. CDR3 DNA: TGTGCCAGCAGGCCCGTGGGGGACAGTAACTATGGCTACACCTTC. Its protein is CASRPVGDSNYGYTF.

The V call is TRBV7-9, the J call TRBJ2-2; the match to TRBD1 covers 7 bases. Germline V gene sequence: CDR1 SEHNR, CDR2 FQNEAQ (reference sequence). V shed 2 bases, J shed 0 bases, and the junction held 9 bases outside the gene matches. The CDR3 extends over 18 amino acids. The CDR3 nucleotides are TGTGCCAGCAGCTTATTAAGGGGGCCGCAGTCGAACACCGGGGAGCTGTTTTTT. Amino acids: CASSLLRGPQSNTGELFF.

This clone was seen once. The CDR3 is CASSLGDRGHEKLFF. CDR3 DNA: TGCGCCAGCAGCCTGGGGGACAGGGGCCATGAAAAACTGTTTTTT. The rearrangement links TRBV4-1 to TRBJ1-4; 10 nucleotides align to TRBD1. The CDR3 length is 15 residues. CDR1 is MGHRA and CDR2 is YSYEKL in the germline V gene. V lost 4 bases, J lost 6 bases, and 5 bases stayed unmatched.

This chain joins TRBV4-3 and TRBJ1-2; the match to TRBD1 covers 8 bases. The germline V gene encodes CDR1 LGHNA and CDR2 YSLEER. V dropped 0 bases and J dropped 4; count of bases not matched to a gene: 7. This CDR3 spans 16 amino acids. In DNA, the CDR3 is TGCGCCAGCAGCCAAGATGGGACAGGCGATTTCTATGGCTACACCTTC. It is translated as CASSQDGTGDFYGYTF.

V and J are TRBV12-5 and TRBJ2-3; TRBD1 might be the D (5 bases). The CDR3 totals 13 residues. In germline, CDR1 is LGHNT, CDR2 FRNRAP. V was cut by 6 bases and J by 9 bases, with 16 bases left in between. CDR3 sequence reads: CASGYSSGKTQYF. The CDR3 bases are TGTGCTAGTGGCTATAGTTCAGGGAAAACGCAGTATTTT.

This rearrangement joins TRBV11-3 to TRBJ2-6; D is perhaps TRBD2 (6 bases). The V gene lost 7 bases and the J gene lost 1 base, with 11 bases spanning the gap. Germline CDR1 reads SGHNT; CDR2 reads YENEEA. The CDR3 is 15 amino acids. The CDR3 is CASKEGSSGANVLTF. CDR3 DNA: TGTGCCAGCAAGGAGGGCTCTTCTGGGGCCAACGTCCTGACTTTC. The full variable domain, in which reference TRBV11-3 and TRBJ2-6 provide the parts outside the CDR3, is EAGVVQSPRYKIIEKKQPVAFWCNPISGHNTLYWYLQNLGQGPELLIRYENEEAVDDSQLPKDRFSAERLKGVDSTLKIQPAELGDSAVYLCASKEGSSGANVLTFGAGSRLTVL.

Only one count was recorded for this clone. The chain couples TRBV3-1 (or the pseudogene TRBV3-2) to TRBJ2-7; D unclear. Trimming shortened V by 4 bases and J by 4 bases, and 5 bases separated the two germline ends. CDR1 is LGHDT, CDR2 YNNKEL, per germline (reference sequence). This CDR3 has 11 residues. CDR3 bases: TGTGCCAGCAGCCCCCTTTACGAGCAGTACTTC. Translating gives CASSPLYEQYF.

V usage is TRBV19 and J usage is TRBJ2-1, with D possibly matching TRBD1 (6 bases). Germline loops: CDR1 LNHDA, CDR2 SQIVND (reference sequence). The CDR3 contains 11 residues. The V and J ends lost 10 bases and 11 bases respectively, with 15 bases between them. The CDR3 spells CATRGGTQQFF. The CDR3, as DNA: TGTGCCACTAGAGGTGGGACACAGCAGTTCTTC.

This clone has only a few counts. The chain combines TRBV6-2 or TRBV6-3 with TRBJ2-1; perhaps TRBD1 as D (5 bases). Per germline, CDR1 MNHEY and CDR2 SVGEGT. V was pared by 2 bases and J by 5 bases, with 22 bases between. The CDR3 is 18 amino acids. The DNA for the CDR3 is TGTGCCAGCAGTTACATTTTTTCAGGCGGCAGGGTGAACAATGAGCAGTTCTTC. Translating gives CASSYIFSGGRVNNEQFF.

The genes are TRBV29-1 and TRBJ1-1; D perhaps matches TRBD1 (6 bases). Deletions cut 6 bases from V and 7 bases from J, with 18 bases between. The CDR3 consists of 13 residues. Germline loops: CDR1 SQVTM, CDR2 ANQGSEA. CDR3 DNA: TGCAGCGTCACCAGATCCAAACAGGGTGAAGCTTTCTTT. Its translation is CSVTRSKQGEAFF. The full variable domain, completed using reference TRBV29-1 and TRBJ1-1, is SAVISQKPSRDICQRGTSLTIQCQVDSQVTMMFWYRQQPGQSLTLIATANQGSEATYESGFVIDKFPISRPNLTFSTLTVSNMSPEDSSIYLCSVTRSKQGEAFFGQGTRLTVV.

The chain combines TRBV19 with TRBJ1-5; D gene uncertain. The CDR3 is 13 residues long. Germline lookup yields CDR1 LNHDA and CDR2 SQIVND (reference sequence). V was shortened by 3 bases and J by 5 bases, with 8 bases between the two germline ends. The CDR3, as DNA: TGTGCCAGTAGTATCCGGGGAGATCAGCCCCAGCATTTT. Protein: CASSIRGDQPQHF.

The DNA of the CDR3 is TGCGCCAGCAGCCAAGATCTTGGACAGGGGGTCTGGAATACGCAGTATTTT. This translates into CASSQDLGQGVWNTQYF. The rearrangement uses TRBV4-3 and TRBJ2-3; 10 bases are shared with TRBD1. There are 17 residues in the CDR3. With 0 bases clipped from V and 7 bases from J, the junction kept 10 bases outside the gene matches. In germline, CDR1 is LGHNA, CDR2 YSLEER.

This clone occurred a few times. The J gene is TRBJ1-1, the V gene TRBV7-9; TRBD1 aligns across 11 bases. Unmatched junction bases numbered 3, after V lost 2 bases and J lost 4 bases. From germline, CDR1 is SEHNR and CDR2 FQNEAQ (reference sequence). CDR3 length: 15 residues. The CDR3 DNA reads TGTGCCAGCAGCTTATTCGGGACAGGGGGCACTGAAGCTTTCTTT. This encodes CASSLFGTGGTEAFF.

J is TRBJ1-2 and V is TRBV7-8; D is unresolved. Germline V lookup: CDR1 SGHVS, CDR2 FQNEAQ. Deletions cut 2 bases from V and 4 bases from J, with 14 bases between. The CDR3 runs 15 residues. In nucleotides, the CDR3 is TGTGCCAGCAGCTTAAGGTCCGATACGGGCTATGGCTACACCTTC. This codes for CASSLRSDTGYGYTF.

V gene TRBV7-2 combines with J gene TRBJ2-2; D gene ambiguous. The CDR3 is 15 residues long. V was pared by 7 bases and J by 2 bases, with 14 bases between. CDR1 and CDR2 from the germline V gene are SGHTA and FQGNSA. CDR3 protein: CASNHNAVNTGELFF. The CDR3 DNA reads TGTGCCAGCAACCACAATGCAGTCAACACCGGGGAGCTGTTTTTT.

This chain's CDR3 is CASSIRGGADNEQFF. Here the CDR3 DNA reads TGTGCCAGTAGTATTAGAGGGGGGGCCGACAATGAGCAGTTCTTC. The chain couples TRBV19 to TRBJ2-1; D is perhaps TRBD2 (7 bases). The CDR3 extends over 15 amino acids. Germline CDR1 reads LNHDA; CDR2 reads SQIVND (reference sequence). V was shortened by 3 bases and J by 5 bases, with 14 bases between the two germline ends.

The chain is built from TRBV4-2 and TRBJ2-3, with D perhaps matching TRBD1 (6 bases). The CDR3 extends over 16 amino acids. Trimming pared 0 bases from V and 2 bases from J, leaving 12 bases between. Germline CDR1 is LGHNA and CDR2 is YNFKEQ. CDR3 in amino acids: CASSQDRGLNTDTQYF. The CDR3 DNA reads TGTGCCAGCAGCCAAGATAGGGGGTTGAACACAGATACGCAGTATTTT.

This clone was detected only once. This CDR3 reads CASSKGVVDRGVDNEQFF. As DNA, the CDR3 is TGTGCCAGCAGCAAAGGGGTCGTGGACAGGGGCGTTGACAATGAGCAGTTCTTC. This chain connects TRBV21-1 to TRBJ2-1; no DNA check was done on the table's D call, TRBD1. TRBV21-1 is marked as a pseudogene. There are 18 residues in the CDR3.

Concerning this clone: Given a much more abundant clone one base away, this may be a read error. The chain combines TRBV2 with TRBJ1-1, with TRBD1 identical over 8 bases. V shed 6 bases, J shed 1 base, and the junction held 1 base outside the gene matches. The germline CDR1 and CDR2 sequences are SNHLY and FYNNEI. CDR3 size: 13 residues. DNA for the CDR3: TGTGCCAGCAGCGGACAGGGGAACACTGAAGCTTTCTTT. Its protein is CASSGQGNTEAFF.

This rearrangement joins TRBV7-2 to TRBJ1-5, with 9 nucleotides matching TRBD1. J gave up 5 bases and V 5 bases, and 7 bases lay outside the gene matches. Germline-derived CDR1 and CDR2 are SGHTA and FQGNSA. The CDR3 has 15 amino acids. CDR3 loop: CASSPGTGYHQPQHF. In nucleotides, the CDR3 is TGTGCCAGCAGCCCCGGGACAGGGTACCATCAGCCCCAGCATTTT.